Following are 28 T cell receptor beta chains from one sample sequenced in a study of T cell repertoires in cytomegalovirus infection. TCRdb re-called the reads through MiXCR, storing one row per CDR3 protein. The top ten hold roughly 18% of the sample, which has 600,000 to 700,000 distinct CDR3 sequences, about 33% seen once. Their specific antigens are unknown. The input for sequencing was cultured PBMCs, taken from culture after CMV antigen stimulation. The receptors come from a human donor in good health (CMV status not recorded). Some clones in this sample may be carry-over from other donors' samples.

This clonotype appeared a few times. The chain employs TRBV7-9 and TRBJ2-4; unclear D gene. The germline V gene encodes CDR1 SEHNR and CDR2 FQNEAQ (reference sequence). The CDR3 totals 12 residues. Trimming took 4 bases from V and 8 from J, leaving 9 bases between them. CDR3 loop: CASSSDRYIQYF. The CDR3 DNA reads TGTGCCAGCAGCTCTGACCGGTACATTCAGTACTTC.

V usage is TRBV20-1 and J usage is TRBJ2-5; 7 bases match TRBD1. CDR3 length equals 14 residues. Unmatched junction bases numbered 9, after V lost 4 bases and J lost 4 bases. Germline CDR1 DFQATT, CDR2 SNEGSKA (reference sequence). The CDR3 region is CSANIGAGGETQYF. As DNA, the CDR3 is TGCAGTGCTAATATAGGCGCAGGGGGAGAGACCCAGTACTTC.

The J gene is TRBJ1-1, the V gene TRBV6-1; D gene unclear. Trimming took off 2 bases at V and 11 bases at J, with 15 bases between the two ends. Germline CDR1 reads MNHNS; CDR2 reads SASEGT. The CDR3 covers 13 residues. The CDR3 nucleotides read TGTGCCAGCAGTGAATCGCAAACCCGGGAGGCTTTCTTT. Its translation: CASSESQTREAFF.

Turning to this clonotype: A read error may account for a junction end that differs from germline. This sequence joins TRBV27 and TRBJ2-1; 11 nucleotides align to TRBD1. The V gene's germline CDR1 is MNHEY and CDR2 SMNVEV (reference sequence). The CDR3 has 13 amino acids. The CDR3 coding sequence is TGTGCCAGCAGTTTATCGAGGACAGGGGGCATGATCTTC. This gives the protein CASSLSRTGGMIF.

This clonotype was seen a handful of times. The CDR3 loop is CASSYNPGGLNTEAFF. For the CDR3, the DNA is TGTGCCAGCAGCTACAATCCGGGGGGCCTGAACACTGAAGCTTTCTTT. The V call is TRBV12-3 or TRBV12-4, the J call TRBJ1-1; D possibly corresponds to TRBD1 (6 bases). Trimming took 6 bases from V and 0 from J, leaving 17 bases between them. This CDR3 is built from 16 residues.

The rearrangement links TRBV15 to TRBJ1-2, with 10 bases identical to TRBD1. The V and J ends lost 5 bases and 7 bases, in that order; junction bases with no gene match: 10. From germline, CDR1 is LNHNV and CDR2 YYDKDF (reference sequence). This CDR3 region has 15 residues. This chain's CDR3 is CATSGTGAIFSGYTF. The CDR3 DNA is TGTGCCACCAGCGGGACAGGGGCTATCTTCTCTGGCTACACCTTC.

The chain links TRBV7-9 to TRBJ1-2; D gene unclear. The V end lost 0 bases, the J end lost 0 bases, and 8 bases lay between the germline ends. From germline, CDR1 is SEHNR and CDR2 FQNEAQ (reference sequence). This CDR3 contains 15 residues. The CDR3 nucleotides read TGTGCCAGCAGCTTAGCCCACGACCCTAACTATGGCTACACCTTC. It codes for CASSLAHDPNYGYTF. The full variable domain, with the rest looked up from reference TRBV7-9 and TRBJ1-2, is DTGVSQNPRHKITKRGQNVTFRCDPISEHNRLYWYRQTLGQGPEFLTYFQNEAQLEKSRLLSDRFSAERPKGSFSTLEIQRTEQGDSAMYLCASSLAHDPNYGYTFGSGTRLTVV.

V and J are TRBV7-6 and TRBJ1-1; possibly TRBD1 for D (5 bases). V was cut by 1 base and J by 11 bases, with 14 bases left in between. Germline-derived CDR1 and CDR2 are SGHVS and FNYEAQ. This CDR3 is 13 amino acids long. Written as DNA, the CDR3 is TGTGCCAGCAGCTTAGGGAGGGGAAGTTCTGCTTTCTTT. Its protein is CASSLGRGSSAFF.

The chain couples TRBV29-1 to TRBJ1-1; the D is unclear. The germline V and J ends were trimmed by 5 bases and 4 bases, with 14 bases remaining between them. CDR3 length equals 13 residues. The V gene's germline CDR1 is SQVTM and CDR2 ANQGSEA. CDR3 DNA: TGCAGCGTTCCCATAGGGAGCGGCACTGAAGCTTTCTTT. It yields the protein CSVPIGSGTEAFF.

V is TRBV20-1 and J is TRBJ2-3; the D is unclear. There are 13 residues in the CDR3. The V end was cut by 5 bases, the J end by 2 bases, with 11 bases between. Germline V gives CDR1 DFQATT, CDR2 SNEGSKA (reference sequence). CDR3 coding DNA: TGCAGTGCTTTTACTCCCTACACAGATACGCAGTATTTT. Its protein is CSAFTPYTDTQYF.

The sample holds a few counts of this clonotype. The chain joins TRBV6-2 or TRBV6-3 to TRBJ2-3; D might be TRBD1 or TRBD2, each matching 5 bases. In germline, CDR1 is MNHEY, CDR2 SVGEGT. The V gene lost 7 bases and the J gene lost 8 bases, with 19 bases spanning the gap. This CDR3 is 14 amino acids long. DNA of the CDR3: TGTGCCAGCACACACCCAAGGGACGCCGGTACGCAGTATTTT. Translating gives CASTHPRDAGTQYF.

This clonotype has just a few counts. The rearrangement joins TRBV4-1 to TRBJ2-7, with TRBD2 matching 16 bases. CDR3 size: 15 residues. Germline trimming cut 3 bases from V and 5 bases from J; bases unmatched to any gene: 1. Germline CDR1 and CDR2: MGHRA and YSYEKL. The chain's CDR3 is CASSQGLAGGNEQYF. The CDR3 DNA reads TGCGCCAGCAGCCAGGGACTAGCGGGGGGGAACGAGCAGTACTTC.

The chain joins TRBV7-9 to TRBJ2-4; D may be TRBD1 (5 bases). This CDR3 is 11 amino acids long. Germline V gene lookup returns CDR1 SEHNR and CDR2 FQNEAQ (reference sequence). The V gene lost 7 bases and the J gene lost 8 bases, with 9 bases spanning the gap. Here the CDR3 DNA reads TGTGCCAGCACGGAAGGGGACATTCAGTACTTC. Amino acid sequence: CASTEGDIQYF.

The chain links TRBV3-1 to TRBJ2-7; D is uncertain. The CDR3 loop spans 12 amino acids. V lost 1 base and J 3 bases, leaving 4 bases between the germline ends. Germline V CDR1 and CDR2: LGHDT, YNNKEL (reference sequence). This CDR3 is CASSQGGYEQYF. The CDR3 DNA reads TGTGCCAGCAGCCAAGGGGGCTACGAGCAGTACTTC.

The rearrangement joins TRBV6-5 to TRBJ1-1, with D hard to call. This CDR3 is built from 16 residues. V was trimmed by 2 bases and J by 1 base, leaving 14 bases between them. The V gene's germline CDR1 is MNHEY and CDR2 SVGAGI. CDR3 nucleotides: TGTGCCAGCAGTTACGATGGGGTCGCGAGGAACACTGAAGCTTTCTTT. It yields the protein CASSYDGVARNTEAFF.

This clonotype was seen just once. The V and J genes are TRBV29-1 and TRBJ2-3, with TRBD2 identical over 8 bases. Trimming cost V 7 bases and J 0 bases; bases outside gene matches: 18. CDR3 length: 18 amino acids. Looked up from germline, CDR1 is SQVTM and CDR2 is ANQGSEA. The CDR3 coding sequence is TGCAGCGCCTTTAGGGAGCGGGGGCTCCCCCTTAGCACAGATACGCAGTATTTT. Protein sequence: CSAFRERGLPLSTDTQYF.

V and J are TRBV2 and TRBJ1-5, with 9 bases matching TRBD1. Trimming took 6 bases from V and 7 from J; bases not matched to a gene: 7. CDR3 length equals 14 residues. Germline CDR1 SNHLY, CDR2 FYNNEI. This CDR3 reads CASRGTGSRQPQHF. CDR3 DNA sequence: TGTGCCAGCAGGGGGACAGGGTCTAGACAGCCCCAGCATTTT.

This clonotype was detected many times. The chain combines TRBV7-2 with TRBJ2-1; 12 bases are a match to TRBD2. Unmatched junction bases numbered 8, after V lost 4 bases and J lost 7 bases. CDR3 length: 16 amino acids. Per the germline V gene, CDR1 is SGHTA and CDR2 is FQGNSA. In DNA, the CDR3 is TGTGCCAGCAGCTCTCCGACTAGCGGGAGTCGGAATGAGCAGTTCTTC. Its protein is CASSSPTSGSRNEQFF.

The chain couples TRBV6-1 to TRBJ2-1, with D possibly TRBD2 on 5 matching bases. The CDR3 runs 15 residues. CDR1 is MNHNS and CDR2 is SASEGT in the germline V gene. V lost 1 base, J lost 12 bases, and 19 bases lay in between. The CDR3 sequence is CASSEGEGDWGRQFF. The CDR3 nucleotides are TGTGCCAGCAGTGAAGGAGAGGGTGATTGGGGAAGGCAGTTCTTC.

The chain couples TRBV29-1 to TRBJ2-1, with 7 bases that match TRBD2. CDR3 length: 15 amino acids. The ends lost 3 bases at V and 7 bases at J; junction bases unmatched: 12. Looked up from germline, CDR1 is SQVTM and CDR2 is ANQGSEA. The CDR3 is CSVEGSGIRVNEQFF. CDR3 DNA: TGCAGCGTTGAGGGGAGCGGGATTCGGGTTAATGAGCAGTTCTTC.

This clonotype showed up just a few times. The chain joins TRBV7-2 to TRBJ2-7; D call uncertain. The CDR3 spans 15 residues. Trimming removed 4 bases from V and 3 bases from J, with 16 bases in between. Germline V gene lookup returns CDR1 SGHTA and CDR2 FQGNSA. CDR3 nucleotides: TGTGCCAGCAGCTATGGCGACTTAAGCCTCTACGAGCAGTACTTC. It yields the protein CASSYGDLSLYEQYF.

CDR3 amino acids: CASGYGELFF. The CDR3 DNA follows: TGTGCTAGTGGTTATGGGGAGCTGTTTTTT. The gene calls are TRBV12-5 and TRBJ2-2; D unresolved. The CDR3 runs to 10 residues. CDR1 is LGHNT and CDR2 is FRNRAP in the germline V gene. Trimming took off 4 bases at V and 8 bases at J, with 2 bases between the two ends.

The rearrangement joins TRBV6-2 or TRBV6-3 to TRBJ2-5; the match to TRBD2 covers 10 bases. The CDR3 is 17 residues long. With V trimmed by 0 bases and J by 0 bases, 4 bases remained unmatched. Germline CDR1 reads MNHEY; CDR2 reads SVGEGT. In nucleotides, the CDR3 is TGTGCCAGCAGTTACTCGGGACTAGCGCTATACCAAGAGACCCAGTACTTC. Residues: CASSYSGLALYQETQYF.

J is TRBJ2-1 and V is TRBV6-2 or TRBV6-3; D is possibly TRBD2 (7 bases). The CDR3 runs to 16 residues. The V gene lost 5 bases and the J gene lost 2 bases, with 16 bases spanning the gap. The germline V gene encodes CDR1 MNHEY and CDR2 SVGEGT. The CDR3 bases are TGTGCCAGCAGTGGCCCCAGCGGGGACACCTACAATGAGCAGTTCTTC. Translated: CASSGPSGDTYNEQFF.

This clonotype was seen a few times. This chain uses TRBV6-4 with TRBJ1-2; D is ambiguous. This CDR3 has 14 residues. In germline, CDR1 is MRHNA, CDR2 SNTAGT. The germline V and J ends were trimmed by 3 bases and 4 bases, with 12 bases remaining between them. CDR3 amino acids: CASSEVPFSYGYTF. In DNA, the CDR3 is TGTGCCAGCAGTGAAGTGCCGTTCAGCTATGGCTACACCTTC.

This clonotype appeared many times. This chain uses TRBV7-2 with TRBJ2-3; possible D gene TRBD1, 6 bases. This CDR3 spans 15 amino acids. The V and J ends lost 1 base and 6 bases respectively, with 14 bases between them. Germline CDR1 is SGHTA and CDR2 is FQGNSA. The CDR3 sequence is CASSLGGLGVDTQYF. CDR3 coding DNA: TGTGCCAGCAGCTTAGGGGGGCTAGGTGTGGATACGCAGTATTTT.

The CDR3 is CASSLPGLPAEQFF. Here the CDR3 DNA reads TGTGCCAGCAGTTTACCGGGACTCCCGGCTGAGCAGTTCTTC. This chain connects TRBV28 to TRBJ2-1; tentatively, D is TRBD2 (6 bases). This CDR3 is built from 14 residues. From germline, CDR1 is MDHEN and CDR2 SYDVKM. The V and J ends lost 2 bases and 9 bases respectively, with 14 bases between them. Variable domain in full (rest from reference TRBV28 and TRBJ2-1): DVKVTQSSRYLVKRTGEKVFLECVQDMDHENMFWYRQDPGLGLRLIYFSYDVKMKEKGDIPEGYSVSREKKERFSLILESASTNQTSMYLCASSLPGLPAEQFFGPGTRLTVL.

The table lists this clonotype with a few counts. The CDR3 here is CASKSSGITGELFF. CDR3 nucleotides: TGTGCCAGCAAGTCTAGCGGGATCACCGGGGAGCTGTTTTTT. The chain couples TRBV28 to TRBJ2-2, with 9 bases aligning to TRBD2. This CDR3 spans 14 amino acids. Unmatched junction bases numbered 4, after V lost 7 bases and J lost 4 bases. Germline CDR1 reads MDHEN; CDR2 reads SYDVKM. Full variable domain (rest looked up from reference TRBV28 and TRBJ2-2): DVKVTQSSRYLVKRTGEKVFLECVQDMDHENMFWYRQDPGLGLRLIYFSYDVKMKEKGDIPEGYSVSREKKERFSLILESASTNQTSMYLCASKSSGITGELFFGEGSRLTVL.